Sequencing of this T cell receptor beta chain was carried out in a study of cytomegalovirus exposure and HLA in healthy donors. Primers: 60 Vbeta forward and 13 Jbeta reverse. Assay used: immunoSEQ multiplex PCR; TCRdb lists only in-frame clones, some missing. The table lists more than 85,000 clones, approximately 63% of them singletons, with about 6.7% in the top ten. The CDR3 extends over 16 amino acids. The germline V gene encodes CDR1 SGHNT and CDR2 YYREEE (reference sequence). V lost 0 bases, J lost 9 bases, and 16 bases lay in between. This chain joins TRBV5-4 and TRBJ1-6; D uncertain. Sequencing was carried out using PBMCs. The sequence derives from a woman in her 30s in good health and CMV-seronegative. This CDR3 reads CASSLERPSSGSPLHF. The CDR3 DNA follows: TGTGCCAGCAGCTTGGAGCGACCTTCCTCGGGTTCACCCCTCCACTTT.